This TCR beta chain came from a study of early T cells in non-severe SARS-CoV-2 infection. About the research overall: Unsorted whole-blood RNA was sequenced in bulk, leaving chains unpaired.

This clonotype was counted ten times or more. Its antigen is still unknown. One entry per CDR3 protein results from TCRdb running MiXCR on the 5' RACE reads. The top ten clones hold around 20% of a sample with fewer than 55,000 distinct CDR3 sequences, around 6.1% of them seen once. General study findings and limits: Anti-spike CD8 responses were favored by VDJdb matching, which missed private and CD4 specificities.

Germline V CDR1 and CDR2: SGHRS, YFSETQ. Trimming left V 0 bases short and J 3 bases short, with 10 bases between. There are 14 residues in the CDR3. This sample comprised whole blood, obtained at baseline. The chain recombines TRBV5-1 with TRBJ2-7; D gene ambiguous. This receptor was obtained from an adult who was a healthcare worker with PCR-confirmed SARS-CoV-2 infection or an uninfected control (not recorded which). The CDR3 loop is CASSLVGFLYEQYF. The DNA for the CDR3 is TGCGCCAGCAGCTTGGTTGGGTTTCTCTACGAGCAGTACTTC.